The T cell receptor (beta chain) described here comes from a study of blood T cells in healthy people across ages. The CDR3 loop spans 14 amino acids. Per germline, CDR1 SGHRS and CDR2 YFSETQ. Trimming stripped 1 base from V and 5 bases from J, with 10 bases between. Turning to this clonotype: Antigen specificity is unknown.

The authors ran a second PCR of roughly 7 to 11 cycles using a sample-barcoded 5' primer and a J-beta primer mix. Each cDNA was tagged by a template-switch adaptor containing 12 random nucleotides. TCRdb processed the 5' RACE reads anew with MiXCR; each CDR3 protein has one entry. Counted here are roughly 1,500,000 distinct CDR3 sequences, 30% to 40% occurring once; the ten biggest clones make up roughly 12%. Regarding the study as a whole: Diversity estimates from one million T cells were considered underestimates. Any conclusive comparison of naive versus antigen-experienced cells was prevented by using unsorted PBMCs.

The clonotype comes from a woman aged 25 to 45 in good health. This sequence joins TRBV5-1 and TRBJ2-1; D is undetermined. The sample taken for sequencing was blood. CDR3 coding DNA: TGCGCCAGCAGCTTGTTCGGAACCAACAATGAGCAGTTCTTC. Translation: CASSLFGTNNEQFF.